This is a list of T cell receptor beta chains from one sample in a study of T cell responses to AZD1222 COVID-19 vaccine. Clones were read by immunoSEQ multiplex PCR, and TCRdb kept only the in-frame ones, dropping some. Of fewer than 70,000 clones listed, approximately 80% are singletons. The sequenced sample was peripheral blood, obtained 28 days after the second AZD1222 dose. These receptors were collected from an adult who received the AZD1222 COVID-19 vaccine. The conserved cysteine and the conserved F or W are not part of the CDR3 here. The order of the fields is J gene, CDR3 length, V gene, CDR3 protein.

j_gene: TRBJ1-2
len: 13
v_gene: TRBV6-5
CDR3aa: ASIPDRVANYGYT

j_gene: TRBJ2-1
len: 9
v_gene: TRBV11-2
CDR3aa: ATQGYNEQF

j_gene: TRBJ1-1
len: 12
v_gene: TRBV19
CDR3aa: ASSGDRVGTEAF

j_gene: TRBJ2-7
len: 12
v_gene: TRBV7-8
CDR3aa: ASSPMSGIYEQY

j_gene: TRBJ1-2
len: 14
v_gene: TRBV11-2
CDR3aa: ASSPIQGPQFRGYT

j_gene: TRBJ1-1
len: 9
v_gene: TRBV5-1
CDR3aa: ASSLGPEAF

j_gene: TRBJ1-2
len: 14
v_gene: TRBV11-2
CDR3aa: ASSLEAKAGVYGYT

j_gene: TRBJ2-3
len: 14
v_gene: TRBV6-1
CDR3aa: ASSGPGQGASDTQY

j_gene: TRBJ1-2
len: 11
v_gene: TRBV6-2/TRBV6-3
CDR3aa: ASSYSDNYGYT

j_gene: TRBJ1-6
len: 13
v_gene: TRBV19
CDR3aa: ASSAGTGVLAPLH

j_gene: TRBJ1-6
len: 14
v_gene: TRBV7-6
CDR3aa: ASSLAAGLLNSPLH

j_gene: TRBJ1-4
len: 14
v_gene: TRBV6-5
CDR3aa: ASSWSGVVTNEKLF

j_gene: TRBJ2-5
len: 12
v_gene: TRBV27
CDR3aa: ASSLLGEEETQY

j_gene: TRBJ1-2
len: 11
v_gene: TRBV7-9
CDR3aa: ASSVRDTDGYT

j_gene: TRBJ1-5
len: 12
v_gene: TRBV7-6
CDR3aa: ASSLLNSNQPQH

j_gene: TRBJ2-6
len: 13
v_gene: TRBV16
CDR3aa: ASSRVGGGANVLT

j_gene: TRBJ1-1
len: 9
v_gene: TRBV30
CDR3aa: ARGKNTEAF

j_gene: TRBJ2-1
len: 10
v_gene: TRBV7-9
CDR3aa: ASSLGVNEQF

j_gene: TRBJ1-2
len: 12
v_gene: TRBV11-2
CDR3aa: ASSHLGQGYGYT

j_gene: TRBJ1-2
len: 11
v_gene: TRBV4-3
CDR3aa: ASSLGSGYGYT

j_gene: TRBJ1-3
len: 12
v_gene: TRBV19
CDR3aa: ASRPFNSGNTIY

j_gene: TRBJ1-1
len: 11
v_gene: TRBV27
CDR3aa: ASSLSLTVEAF

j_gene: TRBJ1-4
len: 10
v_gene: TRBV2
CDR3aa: ASSGLNEKLF

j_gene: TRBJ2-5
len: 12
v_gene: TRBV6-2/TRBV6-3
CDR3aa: ASSYGGMEETQY

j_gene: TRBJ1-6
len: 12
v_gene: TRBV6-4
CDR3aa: ASSESSWNSPLH

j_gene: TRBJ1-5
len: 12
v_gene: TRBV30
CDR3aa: AWSVPGDNQPQH

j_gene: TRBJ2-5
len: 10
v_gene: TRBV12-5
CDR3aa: ASGPHKETQY

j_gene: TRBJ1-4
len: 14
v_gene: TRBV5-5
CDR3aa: ASSRRQDATNEKLF

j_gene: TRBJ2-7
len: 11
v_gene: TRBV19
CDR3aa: ASTRTGGNEQY

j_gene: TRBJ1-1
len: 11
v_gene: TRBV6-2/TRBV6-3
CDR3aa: ASSYTENTEAF

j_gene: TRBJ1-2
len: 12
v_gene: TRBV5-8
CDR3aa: ASSRTGDNYGYT

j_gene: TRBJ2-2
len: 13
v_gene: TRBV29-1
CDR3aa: STPGERVNTGELF

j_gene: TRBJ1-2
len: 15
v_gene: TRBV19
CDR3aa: ASSMARRGTVNYGYT

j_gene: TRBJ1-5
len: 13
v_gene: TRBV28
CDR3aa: ASRSPENGPQPQH

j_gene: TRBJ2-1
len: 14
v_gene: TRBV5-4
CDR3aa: ASSLGGAVSYNEQF

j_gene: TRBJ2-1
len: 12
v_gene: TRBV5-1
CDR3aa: ASRGAGIYNEQF

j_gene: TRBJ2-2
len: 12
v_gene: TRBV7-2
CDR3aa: ASSLREGTGELF

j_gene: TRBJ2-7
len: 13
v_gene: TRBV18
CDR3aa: ASSPTSGGPGEQY

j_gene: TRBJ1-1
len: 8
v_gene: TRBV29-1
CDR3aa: SGINTEAF

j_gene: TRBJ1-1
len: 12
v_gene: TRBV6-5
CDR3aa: ASTVPDRGYKAF

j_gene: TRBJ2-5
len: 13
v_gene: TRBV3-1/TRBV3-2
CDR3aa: ASSHRSGLSETQY